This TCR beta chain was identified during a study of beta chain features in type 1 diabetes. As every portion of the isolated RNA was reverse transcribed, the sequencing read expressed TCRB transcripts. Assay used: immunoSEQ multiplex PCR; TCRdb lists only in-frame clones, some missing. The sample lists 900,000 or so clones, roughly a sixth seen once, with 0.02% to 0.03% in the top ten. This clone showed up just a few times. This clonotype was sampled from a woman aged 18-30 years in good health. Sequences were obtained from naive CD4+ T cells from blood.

As DNA, the CDR3 is TGTGCCAGCGTAACCGGGACACCATCAAATGAAAAACTGTTTTTT. This sequence encodes CASVTGTPSNEKLFF. The chain combines TRBV28 with TRBJ1-4, with D tentatively TRBD1 (6 bases). CDR1 MDHEN and CDR2 SYDVKM come from the germline V gene. Trimming removed 8 bases at V and 5 bases at J, with 18 bases between. The CDR3 loop spans 15 amino acids. The full variable domain, with the rest looked up from reference TRBV28 and TRBJ1-4, is DVKVTQSSRYLVKRTGEKVFLECVQDMDHENMFWYRQDPGLGLRLIYFSYDVKMKEKGDIPEGYSVSREKKERFSLILESASTNQTSMYLCASVTGTPSNEKLFFGSGTQLSVL.